Following are 30 T cell receptor beta chains from one sample sequenced in a study of CD8+CD57+ T cells in acquired aplastic anemia. Genomic DNA templated the TCR beta VDJ and CDR3 profiling. TCRdb redid the calling of the reads with MiXCR, one entry per CDR3 protein. The data show 120,000 or so distinct CDR3 sequences, over 45% seen once. The specimen sequenced was sorted CD4+, CD8+, or CD8+CD57+ T cells (not recorded which) from PBMCs. All receptors come from a human donor in good health, serving as a control.

A single count supports this clonotype. The rearrangement joins TRBV2 to TRBJ2-7; either TRBD1 or TRBD2 may supply D (5 bases each). The CDR3 is made up of 15 amino acids. Trimming took off 7 bases at V and 4 bases at J, with 20 bases between the two ends. Germline V gene sequence: CDR1 SNHLY, CDR2 FYNNEI. CDR3 sequence reads: CASKLTTESGYEQYF. As DNA, the CDR3 is TGTGCCAGCAAGCTCACGACAGAGAGCGGATACGAGCAGTACTTC.

This clonotype came up many times. The V and J genes are TRBV4-3 and TRBJ1-1; 7 bases fit TRBD1. After removal of 7 bases from V and 2 bases from J, the junction contained 13 bases not matched to a gene. The CDR3 has 16 amino acids. Germline CDR1 LGHNA, CDR2 YSLEER. The CDR3 DNA reads as TGCGCCAGCATTCGTGAGATTGGGACAGCCAACACTGAAGCTTTCTTT. Protein sequence: CASIREIGTANTEAFF.

The chain combines TRBV2 with TRBJ2-4, with D possibly matching TRBD1 (5 bases). Deletions cut 4 bases from V and 0 bases from J, with 7 bases between. Germline V gene lookup returns CDR1 SNHLY and CDR2 FYNNEI. CDR3 length: 14 residues. CDR3 coding DNA: TGTGCCAGCAGTGGACAGATAGCCAAAAACATTCAGTACTTC. This codes for CASSGQIAKNIQYF.

This clonotype came up many times. This chain uses TRBV15 with TRBJ1-5, with a weak D call TRBD1 (5 bases). This CDR3 is built from 15 residues. V was shortened by 0 bases and J by 4 bases, with 10 bases between the two germline ends. The germline CDR1 and CDR2 sequences are LNHNV and YYDKDF (reference sequence). CDR3 DNA: TGTGCCACCAGCAGAGATTGGAGGGGAAATCAGCCCCAGCATTTT. This translates into CATSRDWRGNQPQHF. The whole variable domain, remainder taken from reference TRBV15 and TRBJ1-5, is DAMVIQNPRYQVTQFGKPVTLSCSQTLNHNVMYWYQQKSSQAPKLLFHYYDKDFNNEADTPDNFQSRRPNTSFCFLDIRSPGLGDTAMYLCATSRDWRGNQPQHFGDGTRLSIL.

In this sample, this clonotype turned up a few times. With a much larger clone just one base away, this may be a read error. The chain employs TRBV7-9 and TRBJ1-4; D remains unclear. The germline CDR1 and CDR2 sequences are SEHNR and FQNEAQ (reference sequence). The CDR3 runs 14 residues. The CDR3 protein is CAGSPSLRGEKLFF. CDR3 in DNA: TGTGCCGGCAGCCCATCACTACGAGGAGAAAAACTGTTTTTT. The full variable domain, in which reference TRBV7-9 and TRBJ1-4 provide the parts outside the CDR3, is DTGVSQNPRHKITKRGQNVTFRCDPISEHNRLYWYRQTLGQGPEFLTYFQNEAQLEKSRLLSDRFSAERPKGSFSTLEIQRTEQGDSAMYLCAGSPSLRGEKLFFGSGTQLSVL.

The table lists this clonotype with a few counts. This chain connects TRBV3-1 to TRBJ1-6; no firm D call. The CDR3 loop spans 14 amino acids. Germline values: CDR1 LGHDT, CDR2 YNNKEL (reference sequence). V was pared by 4 bases and J by 11 bases, with 15 bases between. Here the CDR3 reads CASSPRQPDPPLHF. The CDR3 nucleotides read TGTGCCAGCAGCCCGCGACAACCCGATCCACCCCTCCACTTT.

As for this clonotype: The CDR3 does not end in the conserved phenylalanine or tryptophan, so this is likely a read error. The limits of the CDR3 on the DNA are not certain, so only TCRdb's listed CDR3 is given. The chain combines TRBV7-8 with TRBJ2-5. Germline V gene data show CDR1 as SGHVS and CDR2 as FQNEAQ. The CDR3 has 8 residues if both end residues are counted. CDR3 residues: CASSPRTS.

The genes are TRBV20-1 and TRBJ1-4; D is uncertain. CDR1 is DFQATT, CDR2 SNEGSKA, per germline (reference sequence). Trimming shortened V by 2 bases and J by 0 bases, and 10 bases separated the two germline ends. This CDR3 comprises 15 residues. The CDR3 DNA follows: TGCAGTGCTAGATCTCTTGCGGCAACTAATGAAAAACTGTTTTTT. Translation: CSARSLAATNEKLFF.

Worth noting for this clonotype: A read error may account for a junction end that differs from germline. This chain uses TRBV15 with TRBJ1-4; TRBD1 agrees at 7 bases. Per germline, CDR1 LNHNV and CDR2 YYDKDF (reference sequence). The CDR3 is 15 residues long. CDR3 DNA: TGTGCCACCAGCAGTGGAACAGGGGATAATGAAAGACTGTTTTTT. Its translation is CATSSGTGDNERLFF.

V is TRBV18 and J is TRBJ2-7; 7 bases map to TRBD1. The V gene end was trimmed by 0 bases and the J gene end by 5 bases; junction bases not matched to a gene: 4. This CDR3 has 14 amino acids. Germline assignment: CDR1 KGHSH and CDR2 LQKENI. CDR3 bases: TGTGCCAGCTCACCACCTGGGACAGTCCACGAGCAGTACTTC. This gives the protein CASSPPGTVHEQYF.

This chain connects TRBV19 to TRBJ1-1; 9 bases align to TRBD1. J lost 1 base, V lost 4 bases, and 10 bases had no gene match. The germline V gene has CDR1 LNHDA and CDR2 SQIVND (reference sequence). The length of the CDR3 is 17 residues. The CDR3 loop reads CASSKPEQGAKNTEAFF. In DNA form, the CDR3 reads TGTGCCAGTAGTAAACCGGAACAGGGGGCGAAGAACACTGAAGCTTTCTTT.

This clonotype was counted only a few times. The chain recombines TRBV6-1 with TRBJ2-1; TRBD2 matches at 10 bases. Germline V gene sequence: CDR1 MNHNS, CDR2 SASEGT. The J segment lost 9 bases and the V segment lost 6 bases, leaving 8 bases of the junction unmatched. The CDR3 loop spans 14 amino acids. The CDR3: CASSTGTSVTEQFF. CDR3 DNA sequence: TGTGCCAGCAGCACCGGGACTAGCGTCACTGAGCAGTTCTTC.

This clonotype was counted at least ten times. The V call is TRBV6-2 or TRBV6-3, the J call TRBJ1-5, with 7 nucleotides matching TRBD1. The CDR3 spans 18 residues. Germline CDR1 and CDR2: MNHEY and SVGEGT. V was clipped by 2 bases and J by 3 bases; unmatched bases: 13. CDR3 in DNA: TGTGCCAGCAGTTACGGGGCAGGGAGAGGGGGCCTCAATCAGCCCCAGCATTTT. This encodes CASSYGAGRGGLNQPQHF.

V and J are TRBV7-2 and TRBJ2-5, with D uncertain. V was pared by 5 bases and J by 3 bases, with 10 bases between. CDR1 and CDR2 from the germline V gene are SGHTA and FQGNSA. CDR3 length: 13 amino acids. CDR3 region: CASSLQAEETQYF. Here the CDR3 DNA reads TGTGCCAGCAGCCTTCAAGCCGAAGAGACCCAGTACTTC.

This clonotype was detected many times. V and J are TRBV6-5 and TRBJ1-1; 12 nucleotides agree with TRBD1. The V segment lost 6 bases and the J segment 5 bases; nucleotides outside the gene matches: 7. This CDR3 has 15 amino acids. Germline assignment: CDR1 MNHEY and CDR2 SVGAGI. The CDR3 loop is CASRGQGAGSTEAFF. CDR3 coding DNA: TGTGCCAGCAGGGGACAGGGGGCAGGTTCGACTGAAGCTTTCTTT.

To note about this clonotype: This sequence may be a read error, since a much larger clone differs from it by one base. The chain joins TRBV27 to TRBJ1-2; TRBD1 matches at 8 bases. Per the germline V gene, CDR1 is MNHEY and CDR2 is SMNVEV (reference sequence). The CDR3 is 14 residues long. The CDR3 here is CASRPDRGSFGYAF. The CDR3 DNA reads TGTGCCAGCAGACCTGACAGGGGAAGTTTTGGCTACGCCTTC.

V gene TRBV24-1 combines with J gene TRBJ2-7, with TRBD1 identical over 9 bases. The germline V gene has CDR1 KGHDR and CDR2 SFDVKD. The J segment lost 0 bases and the V segment lost 6 bases, leaving 2 bases of the junction unmatched. CDR3 length: 14 residues. CDR3 sequence (DNA): TGTGCCACCAGTCGGACAGGGGACTCCTACGAGCAGTACTTC. Its translation: CATSRTGDSYEQYF.

In its sample, this clonotype was seen many times. This clone may be a read error of a much larger clone one base away. The chain recombines TRBV20-1 with TRBJ1-2, with D perhaps matching TRBD1 (5 bases). The CDR3 sequence is 13 residues long. From germline, CDR1 is DFQATT and CDR2 SNEGSKA (reference sequence). V lost 3 bases, J lost 8 bases, and 16 bases lay in between. The CDR3 here is CSASTRASGGYTF. For the CDR3, the DNA is TGCAGTGCTAGCACCAGGGCTTCTGGCGGCTACACCTTC.

The sample holds many counts of this clonotype. The chain uses TRBV3-1 and TRBJ1-2; possibly TRBD1 for D (5 bases). The CDR3 length is 17 residues. Trimming removed 0 bases from V and 8 bases from J, with 22 bases in between. Looked up from germline, CDR1 is LGHDT and CDR2 is YNNKEL (reference sequence). CDR3 sequence: CASSQEDPRDNSEGYTF. CDR3 DNA: TGTGCCAGCAGCCAAGAGGACCCCAGGGATAACTCCGAGGGCTACACCTTC. Drawing the rest from reference TRBV3-1 and TRBJ1-2, the complete variable domain is DTAVSQTPKYLVTQMGNDKSIKCEQNLGHDTMYWYKQDSKKFLKIMFSYNNKELIINETVPNRFSPKSPDKAHLNLHINSLELGDSAVYFCASSQEDPRDNSEGYTFGSGTRLTVV.

The chain recombines TRBV5-1 with TRBJ2-1; 9 positions agree with TRBD2. In germline, CDR1 is SGHRS, CDR2 YFSETQ. The CDR3 spans 14 residues. Losses at the gene ends were 4 bases for V and 3 bases for J; bases not matched to a gene: 2. The CDR3 coding sequence is TGCGCCAGCAGCAGCGGGGGGCTCTACAATGAGCAGTTCTTC. This gives the protein CASSSGGLYNEQFF.

The sample holds a few counts of this clonotype. This chain links TRBV6-1 with TRBJ1-2, with D possibly being TRBD1 (5 bases). Trimming shortened V by 4 bases and J by 8 bases, and 17 bases separated the two germline ends. Germline CDR1 reads MNHNS; CDR2 reads SASEGT. This CDR3 contains 14 residues. The DNA of the CDR3 is TGTGCCAGCAGTGCATGGGGGTCCTTGAGGGGCTACACCTTC. This sequence encodes CASSAWGSLRGYTF.

This clonotype was picked up many times. This chain connects TRBV6-1 to TRBJ1-5; D is undetermined. CDR3 length equals 17 residues. V lost 7 bases and J lost 0, with 19 bases in between. Germline assignment: CDR1 MNHNS and CDR2 SASEGT. This CDR3 reads CASTGFPSAYSNQPQHF. Here the CDR3 DNA reads TGTGCCAGCACCGGTTTCCCTTCCGCCTATAGCAATCAGCCCCAGCATTTT.

A single count supports this clonotype. The J gene is TRBJ1-1, the V gene TRBV19; tentative D call: TRBD1 (5 bases). CDR3 length: 13 amino acids. The germline CDR1 and CDR2 sequences are LNHDA and SQIVND (reference sequence). The V gene lost 4 bases and the J gene lost 5 bases, with 11 bases spanning the gap. The CDR3 DNA sequence: TGTGCCAGTAGTAATCGAGGGGTGACTGAAGCTTTCTTT. Amino acids: CASSNRGVTEAFF.

The J gene is TRBJ1-4, the V gene TRBV6-2 or TRBV6-3; weak D call: TRBD1 (5 bases). CDR1 is MNHEY and CDR2 is SVGEGT in the germline V gene. The CDR3 loop spans 14 amino acids. V was clipped by 6 bases and J by 5 bases, with 13 bases between them. CDR3 amino acids: CASSAGGINEKLFF. CDR3 coding DNA: TGTGCCAGCAGCGCCGGGGGGATAAATGAAAAACTGTTTTTT.

The J gene is TRBJ2-7, the V gene TRBV19, with D maybe TRBD2 (6 bases). V was cut by 8 bases and J by 0 bases, with 17 bases left in between. This CDR3 contains 15 residues. The V gene's germline CDR1 is LNHDA and CDR2 SQIVND (reference sequence). CDR3 sequence reads: CASSGPSASSYEQYF. The CDR3 region has the DNA TGTGCCAGTTCCGGACCTAGCGCCAGCTCCTACGAGCAGTACTTC.

There are many counts of this clonotype. The chain carries TRBV11-2 and TRBJ1-4; TRBD1 aligns across 7 bases. Germline lookup yields CDR1 SGHAT and CDR2 FQNNGV. The CDR3 runs 14 residues. Trimming at V came to 5 bases and at J to 8 bases, leaving 8 bases not matched to a gene. In DNA form, the CDR3 reads TGTGCCAGCAGCCCTTCGACAGGGAGGGAAAAACTGTTTTTT. It specifies CASSPSTGREKLFF.

This chain connects TRBV7-2 to TRBJ2-7; 12 nucleotides agree with TRBD2. Germline V lookup: CDR1 SGHTA, CDR2 FQGNSA. There are 17 residues in the CDR3. V shed 0 bases and J 2 bases; nucleotides not matched to a gene: 5. The CDR3: CASSLAPLAGGAYEQYF. The CDR3 DNA is TGTGCCAGCAGCTTAGCGCCACTAGCGGGGGGAGCCTACGAGCAGTACTTC.

This clonotype occurred many times. The rearrangement joins TRBV7-2 to TRBJ1-1; D is unresolved. The CDR3 is 13 residues long. The ends were cut back, 5 bases at V and 3 bases at J, with 10 bases in the middle. Germline-derived CDR1 and CDR2 are SGHTA and FQGNSA. The CDR3 DNA reads as TGTGCCAGCAGCCCCGCGGTACACACTGAAGCTTTCTTT. Encoded protein: CASSPAVHTEAFF.

The chain carries TRBV15 and TRBJ2-5, with 8 bases matching TRBD2. The CDR3 contains 15 residues. CDR1 is LNHNV, CDR2 YYDKDF, per germline (reference sequence). The J segment lost 4 bases and the V segment lost 1 base, leaving 5 bases of the junction unmatched. Here the CDR3 DNA reads TGTGCCACCAGCAGAGGCGGGGGGTTGGGAGAGACCCAGTACTTC. It specifies CATSRGGGLGETQYF.

This clonotype appeared once. V is TRBV15 and J is TRBJ1-2; 9 nucleotides match TRBD1. Per germline, CDR1 LNHNV and CDR2 YYDKDF (reference sequence). The CDR3 contains 15 residues. Germline trimming cut 8 bases from V and 2 bases from J; bases unmatched to any gene: 9. The chain's CDR3 is CATSRQGEGNYGYTF. CDR3 in DNA: TGTGCCACCTCCAGACAGGGGGAGGGCAACTATGGCTACACCTTC.